The subject of this entry is one T cell receptor beta chain. Its antigen remains unknown. The entry originates in a study of human T cells and chemical hapten exposure. Study in general: Doses of diphenylcyclopropenone went to the patients' scalps weekly throughout the approximately 22-week study.

Per the germline V gene, CDR1 is SNHLY and CDR2 is FYNNEI. This CDR3 is 14 amino acids long. V lost 8 bases and J lost 0, with 11 bases in between. TCRdb reprocessed the RACE reads with MiXCR, giving one entry per CDR3 protein. The top ten clones hold 2.1% of a sample with about 160,000 distinct CDR3 sequences, about a quarter of them seen once. Study results and limitations: TCRs above 1 in 1000 frequency stayed constant with DPC sensitization. Patch test score tracked positively with PT1 expanded TCR counts.

The time point is: patch test 3, about 24 weeks after DPC sensitization. As for treatment: therapeutic diphenylcyclopropenone sensitization with weekly scalp DPC. Investigators collected blood before applying each patch test. The TCR comes from a woman aged 18-29 years with alopecia areata. Some clones in this sample may be carry-over from other donors' samples. The chain recombines TRBV2 with TRBJ2-1, with D unclear. The specimen comprised whole blood, sampled in connection with sensitization to the hapten diphenylcyclopropenone (DPC). DNA of the CDR3: TGTGCCAGCCAACAAAGGAGCTCCTACAATGAGCAGTTCTTC. Its translation is CASQQRSSYNEQFF.